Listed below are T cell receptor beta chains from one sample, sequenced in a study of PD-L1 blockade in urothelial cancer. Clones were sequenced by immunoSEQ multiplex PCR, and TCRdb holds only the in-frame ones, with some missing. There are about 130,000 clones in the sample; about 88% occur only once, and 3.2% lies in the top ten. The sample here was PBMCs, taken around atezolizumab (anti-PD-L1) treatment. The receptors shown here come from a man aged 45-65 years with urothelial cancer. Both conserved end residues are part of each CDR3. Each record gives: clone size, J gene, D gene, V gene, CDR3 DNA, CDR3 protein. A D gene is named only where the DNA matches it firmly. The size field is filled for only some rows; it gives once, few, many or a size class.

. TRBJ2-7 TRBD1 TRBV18 TGTGCCAGCTCACCACAAGGCACCGGGGCCGGACAGGGGAACGAGCAGTACTTC CASSPQGTGAGQGNEQYF
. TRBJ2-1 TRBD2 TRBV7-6 TGTGCCAGCAGCCGAGCCGGGACTAGCGGGTACAATGAGCAGTTCTTC CASSRAGTSGYNEQFF
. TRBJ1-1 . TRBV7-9 TGTGCCAGCAGCCGGGAGGGGATGAACACTGAAGCTTTCTTT CASSREGMNTEAFF
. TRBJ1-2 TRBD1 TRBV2 TGTGCCAGCAGTGAGGGACAGGGCGCACGTGGCTACACCTTC CASSEGQGARGYTF
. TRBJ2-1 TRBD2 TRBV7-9 TGTGCCAGCACCCGGACTAGGAACGATGAGCAGTTCTTC CASTRTRNDEQFF
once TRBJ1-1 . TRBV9 TGTGCCAGCAGCGTAGTTTTGGGGCTGAACACTGAAGCTTTCTTT CASSVVLGLNTEAFF
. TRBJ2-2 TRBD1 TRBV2 TGTGCCAGCAGTATTTCCGGGACAGTGAACACCGGGGAGCTGTTTTTT CASSISGTVNTGELFF
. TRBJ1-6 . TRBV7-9 TGTGCCAGCAGCTTATCTACTATTCTGAATTCACCCCTCCACTTT CASSLSTILNSPLHF
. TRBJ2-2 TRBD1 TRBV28 TGTGCCAGCAGAAAACGCGGGACAGGGGCCCGCGGGTGGGCCGGGGAGCTGTTTTTT CASRKRGTGARGWAGELFF
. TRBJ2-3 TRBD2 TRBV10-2 TGCGCCAGCAGTGAGTCCTCAGGACTAGCGGGGACAGATACGCAGTATTTT CASSESSGLAGTDTQYF
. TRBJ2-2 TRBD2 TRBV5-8 TGTGCCAGCAGCACAGCCGGGACTAGCCAGACGAACGGGGAGCTGTTTTTT CASSTAGTSQTNGELFF
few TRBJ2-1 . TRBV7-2 TGTGCCAGCAGCTCTACGGGCCAAAGGGGCAATGAGCAGTTCTTC CASSSTGQRGNEQFF
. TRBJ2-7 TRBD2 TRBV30 TGTGCCTGGAGACAACTAGCGGGAGATGGGCAGTACTTC CAWRQLAGDGQYF
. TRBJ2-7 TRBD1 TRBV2 TGTGCCAGCAGATGGGACAGGGTCAACGAGCAGTACTTC CASRWDRVNEQYF
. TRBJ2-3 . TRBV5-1 TGCGCCAGCAGAAGGGAGGCGCTCTCAGATACGCAGTATTTT CASRREALSDTQYF
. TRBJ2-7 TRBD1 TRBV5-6 TGTGCCAGCAGCCCATTTTCAAGGGACAGGGGCTACGAGCAGTACTTT CASSPFSRDRGYEQYF
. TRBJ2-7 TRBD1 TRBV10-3 TGTGCCATCAGTGAGCCCGGGACAGGACACTACGAGCAGTACTTC CAISEPGTGHYEQYF
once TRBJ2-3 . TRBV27 TGTGCCAGCAGTCCTAGCCGCCTGAGGAATACGCAGTATTTT CASSPSRLRNTQYF
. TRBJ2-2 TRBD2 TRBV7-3 TGTGCCAGCAGCACGACTAGCGGAATTAACACCGGGGAGCTGTTTTTT CASSTTSGINTGELFF
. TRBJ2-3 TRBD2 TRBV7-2 TGTGCCTGCCGCCCGGGAGGGACAGATACGCAGTATTTT CACRPGGTDTQYF
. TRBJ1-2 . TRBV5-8 TGTGCCAGCAGCCACCTACAGGGAATTGATGGCTACACCTTC CASSHLQGIDGYTF
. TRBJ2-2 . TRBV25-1 TGTGCCAGCAGAAAGACAGGAATTAACACCGGGGAGCTGTTTTTT CASRKTGINTGELFF
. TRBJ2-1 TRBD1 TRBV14 TGTGCCAGCAGTCTACCGGGACAGGGGGTCTATGAGCAGTTCTTC CASSLPGQGVYEQFF
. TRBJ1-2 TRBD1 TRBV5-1 TGCGCCAGCAGCTTGTTTTTTACTCCGGTCAGGGGGCCAGACTATGGCTACACCTTC CASSLFFTPVRGPDYGYTF
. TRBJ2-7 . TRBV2 TGTGCCAGCAGTGAATTTGTCGGGTGGGGGCCGAGCTCCTACGAGCAGTACTTC CASSEFVGWGPSSYEQYF
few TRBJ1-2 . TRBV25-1 TGTGCCAGCTCCGTCGGGGGGGGCTATGGCTACACCTTC CASSVGGGYGYTF
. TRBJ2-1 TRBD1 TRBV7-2 TGTGCCAGCAGCTATTTACAGGGGGTTGAGCAGTTCTTC CASSYLQGVEQFF
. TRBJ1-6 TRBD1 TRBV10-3 TGTGCCATCAGCGCGACAGGGGGAAATAATTCACCCCTCCACTTT CAISATGGNNSPLHF
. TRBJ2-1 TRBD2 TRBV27 TGTGCCAGCAGTTTTTTAGCGGCCCAACTAGCGGGACAATACAATGAGCAGTTCTTC CASSFLAAQLAGQYNEQFF
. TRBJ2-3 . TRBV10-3 TGTGCCATCAGCAAAGACAAGTCCGATACGCAGTATTTT CAISKDKSDTQYF
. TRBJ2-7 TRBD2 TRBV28 TGTGCCAGCAGTTTACTCATATCGCGGGAGAGCTCCTACGAGCAGTACTTC CASSLLISRESSYEQYF
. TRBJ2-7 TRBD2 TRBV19 TGTGCCAGTAGTATAGAAGCGGGAGTTACCTACGAGCAGTACTTC CASSIEAGVTYEQYF
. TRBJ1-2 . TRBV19 TGTGCCAGTAGGAATCGTGGAATGACTGACTATGGCTACACCTTC CASRNRGMTDYGYTF
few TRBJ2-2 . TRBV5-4 TGTGCCAGCAGACCTAGCGTGGGTGGGGGCACCGGGGAGCTGTTTTTT CASRPSVGGGTGELFF
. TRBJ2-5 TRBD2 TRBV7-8 TGTGCCAGCAGTTCCTGGACTAGCGGGAGTGGAGAGACCCAGTACTTC CASSSWTSGSGETQYF
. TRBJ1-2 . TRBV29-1 TGCAGCGTCCGTTTGACCGCGGCTTCTAACTATGGCTACACCTTC CSVRLTAASNYGYTF
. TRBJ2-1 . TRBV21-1 TGTGCCAGTATAGCGAATGAGCAGTTCTTC CASIANEQFF
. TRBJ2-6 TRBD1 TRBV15 TGTGCCACCAGCCCCCGGACAGGCGGGGCCAACGTCCTGACTTTC CATSPRTGGANVLTF
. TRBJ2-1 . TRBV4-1 TGCGCCAGCGCCACGGGAAGTGAGCAGTTCTTC CASATGSEQFF
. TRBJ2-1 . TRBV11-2 TGTGCCAGCAGCTCGAACCCCTTTGGCGGGGAGCAGTTCTTC CASSSNPFGGEQFF
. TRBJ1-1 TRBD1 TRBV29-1 TGCAGCATAACGGGACAGTTGAACACTGAAGCTTTCTTT CSITGQLNTEAFF